The source of this T cell receptor beta chain is a study of PD-1 blockade in classical Hodgkin lymphoma. Study outcomes and limitations: Exclusion covered patients beginning nivolumab under 1 year post-ASCT. Newly diagnosed patients had diversity similar to the baseline diversity of complete responders. With CD4+ cells, TCR diversity rose significantly by C4D1, but not with CD8+ cells.

With respect to this clone: The antigen remains undetermined.

Sample time point: cycle 4 day 1 (C4D1), after less than seven weeks of nivolumab. Every patient had relapsed following autologous stem cell transplantation, and cohorts differed in brentuximab vedotin exposure. Out of thawed PBMCs, magnetic negative selection purified CD4+ T cells. Best responses included complete response and partial response; otherwise, the best response was progressive disease. CDR1 LNHDA and CDR2 SQIVND come from the germline V gene (reference sequence). V was cut by 1 base and J by 3 bases, with 10 bases left in between. The CDR3 loop spans 14 amino acids. Sequenced by immunoSEQ multiplex PCR; TCRdb stores in-frame clones only, minus some. The sample records around 37,000 clones, roughly 90% being singletons.

This chain connects TRBV19 to TRBJ2-7; D perhaps matches TRBD2 (5 bases). This receptor was taken from a human donor with classical Hodgkin lymphoma. The sequenced sample was CD4+ T cells from blood, obtained before the fourth cycle of nivolumab. CDR3: CASSIVSGNYEQYF. DNA for the CDR3: TGTGCCAGTAGTATAGTTTCCGGGAACTACGAGCAGTACTTC.